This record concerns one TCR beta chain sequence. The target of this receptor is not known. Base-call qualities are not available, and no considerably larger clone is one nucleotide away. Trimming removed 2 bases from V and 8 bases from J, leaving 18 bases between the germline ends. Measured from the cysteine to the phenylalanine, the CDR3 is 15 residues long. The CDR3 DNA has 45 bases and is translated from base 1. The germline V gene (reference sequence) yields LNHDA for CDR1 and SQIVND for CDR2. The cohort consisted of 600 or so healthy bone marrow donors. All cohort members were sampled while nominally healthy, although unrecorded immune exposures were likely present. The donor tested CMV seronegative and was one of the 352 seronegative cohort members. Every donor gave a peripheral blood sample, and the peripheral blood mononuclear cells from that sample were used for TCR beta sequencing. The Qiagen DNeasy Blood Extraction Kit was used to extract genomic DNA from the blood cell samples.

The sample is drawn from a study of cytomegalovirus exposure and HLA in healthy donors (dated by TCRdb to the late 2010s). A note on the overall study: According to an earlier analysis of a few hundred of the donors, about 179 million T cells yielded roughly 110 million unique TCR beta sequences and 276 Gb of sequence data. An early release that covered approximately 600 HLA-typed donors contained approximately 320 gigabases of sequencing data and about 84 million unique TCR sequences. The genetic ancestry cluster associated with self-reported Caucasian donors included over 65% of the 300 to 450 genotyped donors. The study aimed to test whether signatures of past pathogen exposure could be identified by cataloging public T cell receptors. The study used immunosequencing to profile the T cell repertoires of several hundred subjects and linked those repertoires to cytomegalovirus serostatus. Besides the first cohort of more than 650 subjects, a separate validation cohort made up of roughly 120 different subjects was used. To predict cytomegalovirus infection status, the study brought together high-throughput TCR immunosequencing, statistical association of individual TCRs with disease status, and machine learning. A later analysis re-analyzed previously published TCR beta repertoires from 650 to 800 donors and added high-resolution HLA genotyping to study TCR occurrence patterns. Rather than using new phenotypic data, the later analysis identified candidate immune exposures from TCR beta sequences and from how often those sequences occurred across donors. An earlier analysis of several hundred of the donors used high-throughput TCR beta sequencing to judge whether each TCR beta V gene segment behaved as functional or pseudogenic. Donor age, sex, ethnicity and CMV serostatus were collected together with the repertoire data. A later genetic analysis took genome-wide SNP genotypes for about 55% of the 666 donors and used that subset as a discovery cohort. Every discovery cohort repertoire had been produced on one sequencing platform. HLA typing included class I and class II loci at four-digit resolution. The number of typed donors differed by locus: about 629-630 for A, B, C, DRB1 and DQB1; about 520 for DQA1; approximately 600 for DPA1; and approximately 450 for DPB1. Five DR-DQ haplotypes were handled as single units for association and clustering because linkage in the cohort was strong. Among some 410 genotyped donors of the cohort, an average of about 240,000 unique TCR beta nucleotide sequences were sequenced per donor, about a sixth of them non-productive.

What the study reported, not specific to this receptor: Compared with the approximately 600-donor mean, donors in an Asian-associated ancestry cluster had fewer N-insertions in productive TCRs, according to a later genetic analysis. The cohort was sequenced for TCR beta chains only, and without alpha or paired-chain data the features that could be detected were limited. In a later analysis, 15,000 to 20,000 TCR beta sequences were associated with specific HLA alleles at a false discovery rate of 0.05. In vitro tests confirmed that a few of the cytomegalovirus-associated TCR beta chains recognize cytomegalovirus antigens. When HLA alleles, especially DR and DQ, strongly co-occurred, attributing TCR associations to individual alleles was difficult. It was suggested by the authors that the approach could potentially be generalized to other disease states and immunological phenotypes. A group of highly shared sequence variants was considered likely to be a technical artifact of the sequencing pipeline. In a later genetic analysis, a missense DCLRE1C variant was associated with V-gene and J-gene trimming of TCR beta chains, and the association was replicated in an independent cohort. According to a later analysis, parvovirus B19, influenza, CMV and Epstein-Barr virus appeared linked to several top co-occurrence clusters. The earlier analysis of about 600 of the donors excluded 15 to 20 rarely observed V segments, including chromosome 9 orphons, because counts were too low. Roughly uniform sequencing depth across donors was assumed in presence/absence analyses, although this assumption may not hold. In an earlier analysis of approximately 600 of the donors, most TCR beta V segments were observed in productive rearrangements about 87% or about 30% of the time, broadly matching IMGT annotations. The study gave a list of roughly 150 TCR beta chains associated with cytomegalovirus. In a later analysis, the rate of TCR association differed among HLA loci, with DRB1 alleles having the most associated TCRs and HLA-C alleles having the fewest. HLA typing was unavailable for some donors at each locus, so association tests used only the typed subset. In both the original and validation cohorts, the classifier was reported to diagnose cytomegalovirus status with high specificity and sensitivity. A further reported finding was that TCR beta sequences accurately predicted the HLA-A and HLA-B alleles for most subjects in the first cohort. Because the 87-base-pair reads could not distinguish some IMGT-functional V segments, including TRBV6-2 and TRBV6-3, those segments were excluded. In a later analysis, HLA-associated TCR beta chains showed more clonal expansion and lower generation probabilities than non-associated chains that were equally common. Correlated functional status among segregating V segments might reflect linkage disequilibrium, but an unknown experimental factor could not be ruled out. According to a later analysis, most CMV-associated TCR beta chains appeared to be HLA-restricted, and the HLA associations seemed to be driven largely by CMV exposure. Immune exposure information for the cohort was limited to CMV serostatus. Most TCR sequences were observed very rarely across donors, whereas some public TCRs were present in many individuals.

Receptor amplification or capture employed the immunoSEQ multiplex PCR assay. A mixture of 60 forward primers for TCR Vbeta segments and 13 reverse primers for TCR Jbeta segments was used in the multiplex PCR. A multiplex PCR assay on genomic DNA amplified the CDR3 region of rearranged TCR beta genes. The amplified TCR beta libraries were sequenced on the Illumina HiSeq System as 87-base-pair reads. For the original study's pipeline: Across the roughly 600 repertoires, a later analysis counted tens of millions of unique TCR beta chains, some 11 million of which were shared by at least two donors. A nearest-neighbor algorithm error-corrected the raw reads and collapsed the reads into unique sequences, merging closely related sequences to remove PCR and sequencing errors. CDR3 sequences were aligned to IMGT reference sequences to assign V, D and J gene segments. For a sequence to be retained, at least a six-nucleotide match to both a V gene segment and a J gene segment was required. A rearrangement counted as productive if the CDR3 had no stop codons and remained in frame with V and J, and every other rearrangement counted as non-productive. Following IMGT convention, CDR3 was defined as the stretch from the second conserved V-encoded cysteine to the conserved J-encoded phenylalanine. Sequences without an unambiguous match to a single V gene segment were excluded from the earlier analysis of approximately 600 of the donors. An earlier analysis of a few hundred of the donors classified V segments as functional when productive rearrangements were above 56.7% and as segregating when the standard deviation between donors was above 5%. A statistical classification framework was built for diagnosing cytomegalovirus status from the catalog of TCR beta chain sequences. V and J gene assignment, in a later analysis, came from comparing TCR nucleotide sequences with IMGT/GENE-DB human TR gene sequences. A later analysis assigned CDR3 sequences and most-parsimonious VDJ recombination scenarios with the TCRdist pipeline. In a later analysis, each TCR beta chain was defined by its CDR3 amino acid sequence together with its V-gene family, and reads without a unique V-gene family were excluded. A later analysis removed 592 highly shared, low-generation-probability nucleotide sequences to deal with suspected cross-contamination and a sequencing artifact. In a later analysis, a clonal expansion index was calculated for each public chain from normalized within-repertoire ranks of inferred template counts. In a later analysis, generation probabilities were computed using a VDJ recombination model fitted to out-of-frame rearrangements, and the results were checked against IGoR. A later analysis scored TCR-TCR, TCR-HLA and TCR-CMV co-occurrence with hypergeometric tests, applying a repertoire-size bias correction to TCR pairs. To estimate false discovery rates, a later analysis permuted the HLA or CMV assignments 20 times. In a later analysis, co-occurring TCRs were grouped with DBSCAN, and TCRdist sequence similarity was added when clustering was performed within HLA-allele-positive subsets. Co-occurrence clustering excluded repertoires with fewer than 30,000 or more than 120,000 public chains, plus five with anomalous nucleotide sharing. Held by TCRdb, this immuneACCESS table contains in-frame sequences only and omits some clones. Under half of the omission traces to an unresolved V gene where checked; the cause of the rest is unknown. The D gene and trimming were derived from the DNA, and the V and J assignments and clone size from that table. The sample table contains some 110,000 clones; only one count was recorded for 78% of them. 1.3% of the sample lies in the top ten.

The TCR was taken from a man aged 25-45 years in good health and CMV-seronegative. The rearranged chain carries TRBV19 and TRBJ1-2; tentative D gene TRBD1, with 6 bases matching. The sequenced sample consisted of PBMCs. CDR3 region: CASSIRPAGAGGYTF. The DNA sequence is TGTGCCAGTAGTATACGGCCGGCAGGGGCAGGAGGCTACACCTTC.